This entry lists 15 T cell receptor beta chains sequenced from one sample in a study of vaccination effects on CD4 cells after COVID-19. TCRdb's table, derived via immunoSEQ multiplex PCR, lists solely in-frame clones and lacks some. Counted here are 40,000 or so clones, around 76% occurring once; the ten biggest clones make up about 2.8%. The antigens of these receptors remain unknown. Around day 10 of culture, CD4+ T cells were separated out. The material sequenced was CD4+ T cells from PBMCs cultured without peptide, taken before COVID-19 vaccination. Receptors originate from a human donor who received a COVID-19 vaccine.

The chain couples TRBV21-1 to TRBJ2-3; no check of the table's D call, TRBD1, against the DNA was made. TRBV21-1 is reported as a pseudogene. The CDR3 totals 14 residues. The CDR3: CASRKQGNTDTQYF. The CDR3 nucleotides are TGTGCCAGCAGAAAACAGGGGAACACAGATACGCAGTATTTT.

The chain employs TRBV7-9 and TRBJ2-5, with 7 bases matching TRBD1. The CDR3 spans 14 residues. Trimming at V came to 5 bases and at J to 3 bases, leaving 6 bases not matched to a gene. Per germline, CDR1 SEHNR and CDR2 FQNEAQ (reference sequence). The CDR3 nucleotides read TGTGCCAGCAGCACCACGGGACAGAAAGAGACCCAGTACTTC. It encodes CASSTTGQKETQYF. Full variable domain (missing parts from reference TRBV7-9 and TRBJ2-5): DTGVSQNPRHKITKRGQNVTFRCDPISEHNRLYWYRQTLGQGPEFLTYFQNEAQLEKSRLLSDRFSAERPKGSFSTLEIQRTEQGDSAMYLCASSTTGQKETQYFGPGTRLLVL.

This sequence joins TRBV5-1 and TRBJ2-2; tentatively, D is TRBD2 (6 bases). The CDR3 is 15 amino acids. The germline V gene has CDR1 SGHRS and CDR2 YFSETQ. Trimming stripped 6 bases from V and 2 bases from J, with 14 bases between. The CDR3 spells CASTPGTYNTGELFF. The DNA of the CDR3 is TGCGCCAGCACCCCCGGGACTTATAACACCGGGGAGCTGTTTTTT.

The V gene is TRBV6-5, the J gene TRBJ1-5; 10 bases are shared with TRBD1. The germline V gene encodes CDR1 MNHEY and CDR2 SVGAGI. This CDR3 has 15 amino acids. The ends lost 5 bases at V and 2 bases at J; junction bases unmatched: 3. CDR3 loop: CASSPGTGGNQPQHF. The CDR3, as DNA: TGTGCCAGCAGTCCCGGGACAGGGGGCAATCAGCCCCAGCATTTT.

The V call is TRBV7-9, the J call TRBJ1-4; TRBD1 matches at 9 bases. There are 16 residues in the CDR3. Germline values: CDR1 SEHNR, CDR2 FQNEAQ (reference sequence). The V segment lost 3 bases and the J segment 5 bases; nucleotides outside the gene matches: 7. CDR3 sequence: CASSLGDRGANEKLFF. CDR3 DNA: TGTGCCAGCAGCTTGGGAGACAGGGGGGCAAATGAAAAACTGTTTTTT. The whole variable domain, filled in from reference TRBV7-9 and TRBJ1-4, reads DTGVSQNPRHKITKRGQNVTFRCDPISEHNRLYWYRQTLGQGPEFLTYFQNEAQLEKSRLLSDRFSAERPKGSFSTLEIQRTEQGDSAMYLCASSLGDRGANEKLFFGSGTQLSVL.

The sample holds one count of this clone. V usage is TRBV6-5 and J usage is TRBJ1-4; 8 bases map to TRBD1. CDR1 is MNHEY and CDR2 is SVGAGI in the germline V gene. The CDR3 contains 14 residues. The V gene end was trimmed by 4 bases and the J gene end by 5 bases; junction bases not matched to a gene: 3. CDR3 sequence: CASSSGTGNEKLFF. The CDR3 coding sequence is TGTGCCAGCAGTTCCGGGACAGGCAATGAAAAACTGTTTTTT.

This chain connects TRBV29-1 to TRBJ1-2, with a possible D match to TRBD1 (5 bases). Trimming shortened V by 6 bases and J by 2 bases, and 19 bases separated the two germline ends. The germline V gene has CDR1 SQVTM and CDR2 ANQGSEA. The CDR3 runs 15 residues. The CDR3 bases are TGCAGCGTACCCAAAGGTTTACAGGCGAACTATGGCTACACCTTC. Its protein product is CSVPKGLQANYGYTF.

V gene TRBV3-1 (or the pseudogene TRBV3-2) combines with J gene TRBJ1-3; D remains unclear. This CDR3 is 14 amino acids long. V gave up 2 bases and J gave up 9 bases, with 14 bases separating them. CDR1 and CDR2 (germline): LGHDT, YNNKEL (reference sequence). CDR3 protein: CASSQPFLEGTIYF. The CDR3 nucleotides read TGTGCCAGCAGCCAACCGTTCCTCGAGGGCACCATATATTTT.

This chain links TRBV19 with TRBJ2-3, with TRBD1 matching over 9 bases. The V segment lost 6 bases and the J segment 6 bases; nucleotides outside the gene matches: 13. The CDR3 consists of 16 residues. From germline, CDR1 is LNHDA and CDR2 SQIVND (reference sequence). The CDR3 is CASSWGGTGKKDTQYF. Written as DNA, the CDR3 is TGTGCCAGTAGCTGGGGCGGGACAGGGAAGAAGGATACGCAGTATTTT.

About this clone: A read error may produce the germline difference seen at one junction end. V usage is TRBV18 and J usage is TRBJ2-1, with D maybe TRBD1 (5 bases). Germline assignment: CDR1 KGHSH and CDR2 LQKENI. The length of the CDR3 is 13 residues. CDR3 nucleotide sequence: TGTGCCAGCTTACCACCCCAGGGCCATGAGCAGTTCTTC. The encoded protein is CASLPPQGHEQFF.

The V and J genes are TRBV7-9 and TRBJ1-3; possible D gene TRBD1, 6 bases. Trimming stripped 6 bases from V and 2 bases from J, with 14 bases between. There are 15 residues in the CDR3. Germline V gene sequence: CDR1 SEHNR, CDR2 FQNEAQ (reference sequence). The CDR3 bases are TGTGCCAGCAGGCCTACAGGGTTGACTGGAAACACCATATATTTT. Protein: CASRPTGLTGNTIYF.

The CDR3 protein is CASSLGPGAYGYTF. CDR3 DNA sequence: TGTGCCAGCAGCTTAGGCCCCGGGGCTTATGGCTACACCTTC. The rearrangement uses TRBV7-9 and TRBJ1-2; possibly TRBD1 for D (5 bases). Germline V gene sequence: CDR1 SEHNR, CDR2 FQNEAQ (reference sequence). V was pared by 1 base and J by 5 bases, with 11 bases between. CDR3 size: 14 residues.

The chain combines TRBV20-1 with TRBJ1-1, with a weak D call TRBD1 (5 bases). This CDR3 contains 11 residues. The V gene lost 5 bases and the J gene lost 11 bases, with 15 bases spanning the gap. Germline CDR1 reads DFQATT; CDR2 reads SNEGSKA (reference sequence). The DNA of the CDR3 is TGCAGTGCTCGTCCCCGGGACCGGGCTTTCTTT. Translating it yields CSARPRDRAFF.

The rearrangement uses TRBV9 and TRBJ2-5; 8 nucleotides agree with TRBD2. The CDR3 sequence is 13 residues long. Germline V gene sequence: CDR1 SGDLS, CDR2 YYNGEE. V dropped 0 bases and J dropped 7; count of bases not matched to a gene: 2. The CDR3 spells CASSVDGGATQYF. The CDR3 DNA reads as TGTGCCAGCAGCGTAGACGGGGGGGCGACCCAGTACTTC.

This clone has just one count. The genes are TRBV20-1 and TRBJ1-1; no clear D gene. CDR1 and CDR2 from the germline V gene are DFQATT and SNEGSKA (reference sequence). The CDR3 loop spans 11 amino acids. V was trimmed by 3 bases and J by 6 bases, leaving 8 bases between them. The CDR3 DNA reads TGCAGTGCTAGGCGCGCGTCTGAAGCTTTCTTT. Its protein product is CSARRASEAFF.